These 28 T cell receptor beta chains were sequenced from one sample in a study of blood T cell repertoires in COVID-19. Measured with immunoSEQ multiplex PCR; TCRdb has only the in-frame clones, and not every one. The table lists 300,000 to 350,000 clones, approximately 88% of them singletons, with 5% in the top ten. Material: PBMCs or T cells enriched from blood (not recorded which). The receptors come from a man aged 25-40 years who had recovered from COVID-19.

This rearrangement joins TRBV11-2 to TRBJ1-5; possible D gene TRBD1, 6 bases. Deletions cut 0 bases from V and 3 bases from J, with 12 bases between. CDR1 SGHAT and CDR2 FQNNGV come from the germline V gene. The CDR3 spans 16 residues. CDR3: CASSLDGGPPNQPQHF. In nucleotides, the CDR3 is TGTGCCAGCAGCTTAGATGGGGGCCCGCCCAATCAGCCCCAGCATTTT. The full variable domain, completed using reference TRBV11-2 and TRBJ1-5, is EAGVAQSPRYKIIEKRQSVAFWCNPISGHATLYWYQQILGQGPKLLIQFQNNGVVDDSQLPKDRFSAERLKGVDSTLKIQPAKLEDSAVYLCASSLDGGPPNQPQHFGDGTRLSIL.

V gene TRBV6-1 combines with J gene TRBJ1-2, with 10 bases fitting TRBD1. The CDR3 runs 15 residues. CDR1 and CDR2 from the germline V gene are MNHNS and SASEGT. The junction had 5 bases not matched to a gene; V was cut back by 2 bases and J by 5 bases. CDR3 amino acids: CASSEMTGGQYGYTF. The DNA of the CDR3 is TGTGCCAGCAGTGAAATGACAGGGGGCCAATATGGCTACACCTTC.

This sequence joins TRBV11-3 and TRBJ2-1, with D perhaps matching TRBD1 (5 bases). This CDR3 contains 13 residues. The V end lost 1 base, the J end lost 4 bases, and 5 bases lay between the germline ends. CDR1 and CDR2 (germline): SGHNT, YENEEA. CDR3 in DNA: TGTGCCAGCAGCTTAGCAGGGTACAATGAGCAGTTCTTC. Its translation: CASSLAGYNEQFF.

This rearrangement joins TRBV6-5 to TRBJ1-1, with D hard to call. CDR3 length equals 12 residues. Deletions cut 3 bases from V and 7 bases from J, with 9 bases between. Germline CDR1 and CDR2: MNHEY and SVGAGI. This CDR3 reads CASSYIKHEAFF. For the CDR3, the DNA is TGTGCCAGCAGTTATATCAAACATGAAGCTTTCTTT.

J is TRBJ1-1 and V is TRBV27, with 9 bases that match TRBD1. CDR1 is MNHEY, CDR2 SMNVEV, per germline (reference sequence). The CDR3 sequence is 14 residues long. The trim removed 3 bases at V and 5 bases at J, leaving 4 bases unmatched. The CDR3 DNA reads TGTGCCAGCAGTTTGGGACAGGGAGGGACTGAAGCTTTCTTT. Amino acid sequence: CASSLGQGGTEAFF.

The chain employs TRBV27 and TRBJ1-5, with TRBD1 matching over 8 bases. Germline CDR1 reads MNHEY; CDR2 reads SMNVEV (reference sequence). The CDR3 has 13 amino acids. Trimming at V came to 4 bases and at J to 6 bases, leaving 2 bases not matched to a gene. The CDR3 DNA reads as TGTGCCAGCAGTTCGACAGGGGCTCAGCCCCAGCATTTT. It translates to CASSSTGAQPQHF.

V usage is TRBV7-9 and J usage is TRBJ1-1, with 10 bases lining up with TRBD1. The CDR3 has 18 residues. The trim removed 1 base at V and 0 bases at J, leaving 8 bases unmatched. Germline lookup yields CDR1 SEHNR and CDR2 FQNEAQ (reference sequence). DNA for the CDR3: TGTGCCAGCAGCTTAGGGAGGGACAGGGGCAACCTGAACACTGAAGCTTTCTTT. Residues: CASSLGRDRGNLNTEAFF.

The chain recombines TRBV7-3 with TRBJ1-6, with 7 bases matching TRBD1. Per the germline V gene, CDR1 is SGHTA and CDR2 is FQGTGA. Losses at the gene ends were 1 base for V and 13 bases for J; bases not matched to a gene: 7. This CDR3 is 14 amino acids long. The CDR3 DNA follows: TGTGCCAGCAGCTTAATGTCCAGGGGGTCGCCCCTCCACTTT. Translation: CASSLMSRGSPLHF.

The rearrangement links TRBV28 to TRBJ2-7; unclear D gene. V was trimmed by 3 bases and J by 6 bases, leaving 6 bases between them. The CDR3 runs to 11 residues. Germline CDR1 reads MDHEN; CDR2 reads SYDVKM. This chain's CDR3 is CASSFLAEQYF. CDR3 nucleotides: TGTGCCAGCAGTTTTCTGGCCGAGCAGTACTTC.

V gene TRBV29-1 combines with J gene TRBJ1-1, with D unresolved. V was trimmed by 7 bases and J by 4 bases, leaving 7 bases between them. CDR3 length: 10 residues. The germline V gene has CDR1 SQVTM and CDR2 ANQGSEA. The CDR3 loop reads CSGQSTEAFF. The CDR3 bases are TGCAGCGGGCAATCCACTGAAGCTTTCTTT.

This clone appeared a single time. The chain combines TRBV19 with TRBJ2-2; 9 bases are shared with TRBD2. This CDR3 contains 16 residues. The junction had 8 bases not matched to a gene; V was cut back by 3 bases and J by 6 bases. CDR1 LNHDA and CDR2 SQIVND come from the germline V gene (reference sequence). The CDR3 nucleotides read TGTGCCAGTAGTATTCAGCGGGGGGCCGTCGCCGGGGAGCTGTTTTTT. This sequence encodes CASSIQRGAVAGELFF.

This rearrangement joins TRBV2 to TRBJ1-6, with 7 bases lining up with TRBD1. Germline assignment: CDR1 SNHLY and CDR2 FYNNEI. The CDR3 totals 14 residues. Germline trimming cut 4 bases from V and 9 bases from J; bases unmatched to any gene: 6. The CDR3 bases are TGTGCCAGCAGTGTAAATAGACAGGGTTCACCCCTCCACTTT. Translation gives CASSVNRQGSPLHF.

The chain links TRBV6-6 to TRBJ2-3, with TRBD2 identical over 9 bases. The CDR3 consists of 14 residues. The germline CDR1 and CDR2 sequences are MNHNY and SVGAGI (reference sequence). V trimming: 6 bases; J trimming: 5 bases; junction bases outside the gene matches: 6. The CDR3 coding sequence is TGTGCCAGCAGCCGGACTAGCGTTAGAGATACGCAGTATTTT. This translates into CASSRTSVRDTQYF.

This clone was seen only a few times. The CDR3, as DNA: TGTGCCAGCAGCCCAGGCGGGACAGGGGCCTTCAATGAGCAGTTCTTC. It specifies CASSPGGTGAFNEQFF. This chain uses TRBV7-9 with TRBJ2-1, with 10 bases that match TRBD1. Unmatched junction bases numbered 10, after V lost 5 bases and J lost 6 bases. CDR3 length equals 16 residues. From germline, CDR1 is SEHNR and CDR2 FQNEAQ (reference sequence).

The chain is built from TRBV7-9 and TRBJ2-7; tentatively, D is TRBD1 (6 bases). The CDR3 spans 19 residues. Germline-derived CDR1 and CDR2 are SEHNR and FQNEAQ (reference sequence). Between the trimmed V and J ends, which lost 2 bases and 0 bases, there was a span of 23 bases. The CDR3: CASSLTAGALRKGSYEQYF. The CDR3 DNA reads TGTGCCAGCAGCTTAACAGCAGGGGCTTTGCGGAAGGGCTCCTACGAGCAGTACTTC.

The gene calls are TRBV9 and TRBJ1-3; tentative D call: TRBD1 (5 bases). The CDR3 is made up of 15 amino acids. The ends were cut back, 3 bases at V and 7 bases at J, with 17 bases in the middle. From germline, CDR1 is SGDLS and CDR2 YYNGEE. This CDR3 is CASSERQIPRNTIYF. CDR3 nucleotide sequence: TGTGCCAGCAGCGAACGACAGATACCCCGGAACACCATATATTTT.

The V gene is TRBV2, the J gene TRBJ2-1, with a weak D call TRBD2 (5 bases). Trimming removed 7 bases from V and 4 bases from J, with 8 bases in between. CDR1 and CDR2 (germline): SNHLY, FYNNEI. The CDR3 is made up of 12 amino acids. The CDR3 protein is CASIAGYNEQFF. CDR3 nucleotides: TGTGCCAGCATTGCGGGTTACAATGAGCAGTTCTTC.

V usage is TRBV19 and J usage is TRBJ2-3; 7 bases are a match to TRBD1. This CDR3 has 15 amino acids. Germline assignment: CDR1 LNHDA and CDR2 SQIVND (reference sequence). J gave up 1 base and V 5 bases, and 6 bases lay outside the gene matches. The CDR3 DNA reads as TGTGCCAGTAGTGCGACAGGGTCGGGCACAGATACGCAGTATTTT. As protein: CASSATGSGTDTQYF. The complete variable domain, with remaining parts taken from reference TRBV19 and TRBJ2-3, reads DGGITQSPKYLFRKEGQNVTLSCEQNLNHDAMYWYRQDPGQGLRLIYYSQIVNDFQKGDIAEGYSVSREKKESFPLTVTSAQKNPTAFYLCASSATGSGTDTQYFGPGTRLTVL.

The chain links TRBV2 to TRBJ2-5; maybe TRBD1 (7 bases). This CDR3 has 15 residues. The germline V gene has CDR1 SNHLY and CDR2 FYNNEI. Trimming removed 7 bases from V and 1 base from J, with 16 bases in between. The DNA for the CDR3 is TGTGCCAGCAATCGACTAGGACAGGCCCAAGAGACCCAGTACTTC. This encodes CASNRLGQAQETQYF. The variable domain in full, completed from reference TRBV2 and TRBJ2-5, reads EPEVTQTPSHQVTQMGQEVILRCVPISNHLYFYWYRQILGQKVEFLVSFYNNEISEKSEIFDDQFSVERPDGSNFTLKIRSTKLEDSAMYFCASNRLGQAQETQYFGPGTRLLVL.

A few counts support this clone. J is TRBJ1-1 and V is TRBV28, with 7 nucleotides matching TRBD1. The CDR3 is 15 amino acids. The V and J ends lost 0 bases and 1 base, in that order; junction bases with no gene match: 2. Per germline, CDR1 MDHEN and CDR2 SYDVKM. CDR3 sequence reads: CASSLWGTANTEAFF. DNA of the CDR3: TGTGCCAGCAGTTTATGGGGGACAGCGAACACTGAAGCTTTCTTT.

The V gene is TRBV29-1, the J gene TRBJ2-1; 7 bases are a match to TRBD2. This CDR3 has 12 residues. J lost 14 bases, V lost 6 bases, and 13 bases had no gene match. Germline V gives CDR1 SQVTM, CDR2 ANQGSEA. CDR3 bases: TGCAGCGTACCCCATGGGGGGGTCTCTGAGTTCTTC. This encodes CSVPHGGVSEFF.

The J gene is TRBJ1-1, the V gene TRBV2; 7 nucleotides agree with TRBD1. From germline, CDR1 is SNHLY and CDR2 FYNNEI. The CDR3 has 16 amino acids. Germline trimming cut 5 bases from V and 1 base from J; bases unmatched to any gene: 10. This CDR3 is CASSSSRQGRNTEAFF. CDR3 bases: TGTGCCAGCAGTTCTTCCCGACAGGGTAGGAACACTGAAGCTTTCTTT.

The gene calls are TRBV2 and TRBJ2-3; the match to TRBD2 covers 10 bases. V trimming: 6 bases; J trimming: 2 bases; junction bases outside the gene matches: 5. The CDR3 sequence is 15 residues long. From germline, CDR1 is SNHLY and CDR2 FYNNEI. CDR3 protein: CASSLAGGTTDTQYF. In DNA form, the CDR3 reads TGTGCCAGCAGCTTAGCGGGGGGAACCACAGATACGCAGTATTTT.

CDR3 sequence (DNA): TGTGCCAGCAGACCAGACAGGGGTTACACTGAAGCTTTCTTT. Its protein is CASRPDRGYTEAFF. This sequence joins TRBV5-4 and TRBJ1-1; 8 bases agree with TRBD1. CDR1 is SGHNT, CDR2 YYREEE, per germline (reference sequence). With V trimmed by 5 bases and J by 3 bases, 6 bases remained unmatched. This CDR3 has 14 residues.

The chain has TRBV7-3 and TRBJ2-5; D remains unclear. The CDR3 is made up of 14 amino acids. Germline V gene lookup returns CDR1 SGHTA and CDR2 FQGTGA. V lost 0 bases and J lost 5, with 10 bases in between. CDR3 loop: CASSLTINSETQYF. As DNA, the CDR3 is TGTGCCAGCAGCTTAACTATTAATTCGGAGACCCAGTACTTC.

This CDR3 reads CASSELGQTYGYTF. CDR3 sequence (DNA): TGTGCCAGCAGTGAATTGGGACAAACCTATGGCTACACCTTC. The chain combines TRBV6-1 with TRBJ1-2; D is perhaps TRBD1 (6 bases). CDR1 and CDR2 from the germline V gene are MNHNS and SASEGT. The CDR3 loop spans 14 amino acids. Trimming left V 2 bases short and J 4 bases short, with 11 bases between.

This clone was recorded a few times. This chain links TRBV3-1 (or the pseudogene TRBV3-2) with TRBJ1-6, with 8 bases that match TRBD1. The CDR3 has 17 amino acids. With 0 bases clipped from V and 8 bases from J, the junction kept 9 bases outside the gene matches. Germline assignment: CDR1 LGHDT and CDR2 YNNKEL (reference sequence). Here the CDR3 DNA reads TGTGCCAGCAGCCAAGACACCGGGACAGGCCTGGATTCACCCCTCCACTTT. Translating it yields CASSQDTGTGLDSPLHF.

This chain joins TRBV5-1 and TRBJ2-2; perhaps TRBD2 as D (6 bases). Germline V gives CDR1 SGHRS, CDR2 YFSETQ. Trimming removed 0 bases from V and 2 bases from J, with 14 bases in between. CDR3 size: 17 residues. The DNA for the CDR3 is TGCGCCAGCAGCTTGGCTGGACTACGACAAAACACCGGGGAGCTGTTTTTT. It is translated as CASSLAGLRQNTGELFF.